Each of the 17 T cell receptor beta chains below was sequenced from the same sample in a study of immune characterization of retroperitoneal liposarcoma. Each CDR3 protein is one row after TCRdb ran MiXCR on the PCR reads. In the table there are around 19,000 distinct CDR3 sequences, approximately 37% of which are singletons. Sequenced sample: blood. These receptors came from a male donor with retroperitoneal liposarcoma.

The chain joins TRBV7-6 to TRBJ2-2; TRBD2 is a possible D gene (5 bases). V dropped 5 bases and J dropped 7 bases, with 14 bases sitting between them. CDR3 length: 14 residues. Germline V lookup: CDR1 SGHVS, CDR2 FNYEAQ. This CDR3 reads CASSPTRGIGELFF. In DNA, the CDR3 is TGTGCCAGCAGCCCAACTAGAGGGATCGGGGAGCTGTTTTTT.

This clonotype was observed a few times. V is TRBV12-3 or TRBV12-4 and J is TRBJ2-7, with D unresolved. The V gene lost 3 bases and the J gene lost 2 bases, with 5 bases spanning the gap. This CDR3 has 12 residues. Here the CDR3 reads CASSFGPYEQYF. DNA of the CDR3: TGTGCCAGCAGTTTTGGCCCCTACGAGCAGTACTTC.

Written as DNA, the CDR3 is TGTGCCAGCAGCTTGGGTGGGAATGAGCAGTTCTTC. Its translation: CASSLGGNEQFF. The chain couples TRBV5-4 to TRBJ2-5; D not certain. The DNA end favors TRBJ2-1, so the J call may be wrong. CDR3 length equals 12 residues. Germline lookup yields CDR1 SGHNT and CDR2 YYREEE (reference sequence).

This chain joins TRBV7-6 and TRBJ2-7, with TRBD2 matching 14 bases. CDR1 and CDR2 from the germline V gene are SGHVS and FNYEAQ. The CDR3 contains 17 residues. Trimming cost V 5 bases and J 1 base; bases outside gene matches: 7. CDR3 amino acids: CASSTTSGGGMSYEQYF. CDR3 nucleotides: TGTGCCAGCAGCACGACTAGCGGGGGGGGGATGTCCTACGAGCAGTACTTC.

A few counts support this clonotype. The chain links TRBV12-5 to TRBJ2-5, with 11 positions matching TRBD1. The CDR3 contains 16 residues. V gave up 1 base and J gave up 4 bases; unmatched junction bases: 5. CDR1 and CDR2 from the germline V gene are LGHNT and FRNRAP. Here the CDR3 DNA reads TGTGCTAGTGGTTTGGAATGGACAGGGGGCGGAGAGACCCAGTACTTC. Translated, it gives CASGLEWTGGGETQYF.

CDR3 DNA sequence: TGTGCCAGCAGCTCGGGGACGCTGGACGGAGGCTACACCTTC. Translating gives CASSSGTLDGGYTF. The chain uses TRBV7-2 and TRBJ1-2; D possibly corresponds to TRBD1 (5 bases). V dropped 4 bases and J dropped 8 bases, with 17 bases sitting between them. The V gene's germline CDR1 is SGHTA and CDR2 FQGNSA. There are 14 residues in the CDR3.

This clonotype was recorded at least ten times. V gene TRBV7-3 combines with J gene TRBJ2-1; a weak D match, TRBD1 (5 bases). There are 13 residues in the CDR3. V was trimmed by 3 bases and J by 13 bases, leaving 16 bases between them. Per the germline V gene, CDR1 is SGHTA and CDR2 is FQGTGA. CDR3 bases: TGTGCCAGCAGCTTTCAGGGAAGTGAGACCCAGTTCTTC. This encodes CASSFQGSETQFF.

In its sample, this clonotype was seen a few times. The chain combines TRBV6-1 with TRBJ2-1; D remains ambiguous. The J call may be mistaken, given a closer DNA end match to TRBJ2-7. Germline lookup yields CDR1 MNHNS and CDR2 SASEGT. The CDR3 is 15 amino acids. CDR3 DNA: TGTGCCAGCAGGGCACAAGCCGCCAGCTCCTACGAGCAGTACTTC. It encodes CASRAQAASSYEQYF.

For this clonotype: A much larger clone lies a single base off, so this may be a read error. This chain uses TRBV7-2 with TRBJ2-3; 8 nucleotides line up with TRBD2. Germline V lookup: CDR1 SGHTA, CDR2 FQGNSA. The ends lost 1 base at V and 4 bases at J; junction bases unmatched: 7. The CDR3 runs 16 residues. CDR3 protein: CASSLVGPAGADTQYF. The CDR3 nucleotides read TGTGCCAGCAGCTTAGTGGGACCAGCGGGAGCAGATACGCAGTATTTT.

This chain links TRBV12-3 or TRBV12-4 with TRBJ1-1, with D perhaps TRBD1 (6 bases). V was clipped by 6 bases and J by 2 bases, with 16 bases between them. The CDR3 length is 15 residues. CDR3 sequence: CASSQIQGGNTEAFF. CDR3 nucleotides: TGTGCCAGCAGCCAAATTCAAGGGGGAAACACTGAAGCTTTCTTT.

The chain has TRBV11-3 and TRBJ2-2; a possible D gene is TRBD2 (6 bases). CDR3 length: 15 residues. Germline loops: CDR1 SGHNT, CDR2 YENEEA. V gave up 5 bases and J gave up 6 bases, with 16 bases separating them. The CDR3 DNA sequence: TGTGCCAGCAGCGAACCGGGCCGCGGGGCCGGGGAGCTGTTTTTT. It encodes CASSEPGRGAGELFF.

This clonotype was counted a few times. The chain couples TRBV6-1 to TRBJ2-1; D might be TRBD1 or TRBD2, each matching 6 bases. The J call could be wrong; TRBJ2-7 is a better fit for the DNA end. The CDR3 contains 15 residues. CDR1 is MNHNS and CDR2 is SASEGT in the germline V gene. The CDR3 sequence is CASSPGWRGYNEQYF. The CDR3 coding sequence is TGTGCCAGCAGCCCCGGCTGGAGGGGGTACAATGAGCAGTACTTC.

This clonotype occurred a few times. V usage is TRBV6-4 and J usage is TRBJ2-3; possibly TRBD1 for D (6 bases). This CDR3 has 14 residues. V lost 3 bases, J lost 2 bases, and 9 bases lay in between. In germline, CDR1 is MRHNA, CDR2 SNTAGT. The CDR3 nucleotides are TGTGCCAGCAGTGATGGGGGCCCCACAGATACGCAGTATTTT. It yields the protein CASSDGGPTDTQYF.

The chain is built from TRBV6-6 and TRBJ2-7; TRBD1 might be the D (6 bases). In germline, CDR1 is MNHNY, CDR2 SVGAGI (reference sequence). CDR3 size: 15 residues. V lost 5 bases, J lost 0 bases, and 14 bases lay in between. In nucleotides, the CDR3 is TGTGCCAGCAGTCTCAACAGGGAGACCTCCTACGAGCAGTACTTC. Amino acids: CASSLNRETSYEQYF.

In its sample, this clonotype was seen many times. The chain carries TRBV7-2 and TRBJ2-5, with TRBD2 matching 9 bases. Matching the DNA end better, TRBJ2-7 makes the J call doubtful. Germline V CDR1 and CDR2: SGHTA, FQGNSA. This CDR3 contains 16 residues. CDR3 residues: CASSKSRAGGEVEQYF. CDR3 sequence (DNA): TGTGCCAGCAGCAAGAGTCGGGCGGGAGGGGAAGTCGAGCAGTACTTC.

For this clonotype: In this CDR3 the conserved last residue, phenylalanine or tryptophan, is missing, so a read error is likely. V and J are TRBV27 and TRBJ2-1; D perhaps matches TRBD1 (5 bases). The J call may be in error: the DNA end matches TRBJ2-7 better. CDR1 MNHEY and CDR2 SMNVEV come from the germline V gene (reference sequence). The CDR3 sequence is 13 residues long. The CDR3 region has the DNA TGTGCCAGCAGACCTGACAGTTACAATGAGCAGTACTTA. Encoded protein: CASRPDSYNEQYL.

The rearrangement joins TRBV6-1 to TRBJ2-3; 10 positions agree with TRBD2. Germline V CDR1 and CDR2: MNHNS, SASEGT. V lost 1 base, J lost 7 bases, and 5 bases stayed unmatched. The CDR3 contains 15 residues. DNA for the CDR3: TGTGCCAGCAGTGAAGTGCTAGCGGGGGAGAATACGCAGTATTTT. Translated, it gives CASSEVLAGENTQYF.